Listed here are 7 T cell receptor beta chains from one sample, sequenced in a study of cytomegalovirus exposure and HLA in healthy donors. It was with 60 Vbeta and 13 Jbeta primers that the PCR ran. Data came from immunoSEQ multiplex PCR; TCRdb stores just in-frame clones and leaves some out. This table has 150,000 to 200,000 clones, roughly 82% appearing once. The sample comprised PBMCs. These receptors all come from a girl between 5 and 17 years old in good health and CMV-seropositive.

In DNA form, the CDR3 reads TGTGCCAGCAGCTTAGTAGGTGGACAGGGTCTCTATGGCTACACCTTC. Residues: CASSLVGGQGLYGYTF. This rearrangement joins TRBV7-9 to TRBJ1-2, with TRBD1 identical over 8 bases. This CDR3 contains 16 residues. CDR1 SEHNR and CDR2 FQNEAQ come from the germline V gene (reference sequence). V dropped 1 base and J dropped 4; count of bases not matched to a gene: 8.

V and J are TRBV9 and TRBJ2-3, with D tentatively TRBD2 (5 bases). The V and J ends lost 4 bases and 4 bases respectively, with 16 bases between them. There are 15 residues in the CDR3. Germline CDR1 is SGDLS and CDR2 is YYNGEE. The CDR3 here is CASSSYTSYPDTQYF. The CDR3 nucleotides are TGTGCCAGCAGCTCCTATACTAGTTATCCAGATACGCAGTATTTT.

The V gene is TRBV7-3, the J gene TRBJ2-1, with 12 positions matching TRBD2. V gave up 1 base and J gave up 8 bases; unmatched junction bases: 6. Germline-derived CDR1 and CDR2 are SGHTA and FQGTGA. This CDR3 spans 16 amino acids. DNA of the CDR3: TGTGCCAGCAGCTTAATGGCTAGCGGGGGGGCCCATGAGCAGTTCTTC. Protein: CASSLMASGGAHEQFF.

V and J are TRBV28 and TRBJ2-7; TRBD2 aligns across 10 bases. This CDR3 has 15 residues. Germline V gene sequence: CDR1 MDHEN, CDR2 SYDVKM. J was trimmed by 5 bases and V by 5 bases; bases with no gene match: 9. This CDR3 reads CASSQSGGVLDEQYF. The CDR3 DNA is TGTGCCAGCAGTCAAAGCGGGGGGGTTTTGGACGAGCAGTACTTC.

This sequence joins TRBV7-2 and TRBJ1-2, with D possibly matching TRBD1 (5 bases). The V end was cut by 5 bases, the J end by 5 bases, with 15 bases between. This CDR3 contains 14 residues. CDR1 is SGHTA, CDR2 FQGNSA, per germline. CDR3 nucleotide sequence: TGTGCCAGCAGCCCTAGTGGGCGGGGGTATGGCTACACCTTC. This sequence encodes CASSPSGRGYGYTF.

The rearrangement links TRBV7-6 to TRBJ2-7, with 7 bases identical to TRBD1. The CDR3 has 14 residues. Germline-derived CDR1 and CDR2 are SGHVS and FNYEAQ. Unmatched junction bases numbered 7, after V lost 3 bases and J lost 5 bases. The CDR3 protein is CASSLSGGQDEQYF. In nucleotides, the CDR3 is TGTGCCAGCAGCTTGTCAGGGGGTCAGGACGAGCAGTACTTC. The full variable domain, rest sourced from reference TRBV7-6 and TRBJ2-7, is GAGVSQSPRYKVTKRGQDVALRCDPISGHVSLYWYRQALGQGPEFLTYFNYEAQQDKSGLPNDRFSAERPEGSISTLTIQRTEQRDSAMYRCASSLSGGQDEQYFGPGTRLTVT.

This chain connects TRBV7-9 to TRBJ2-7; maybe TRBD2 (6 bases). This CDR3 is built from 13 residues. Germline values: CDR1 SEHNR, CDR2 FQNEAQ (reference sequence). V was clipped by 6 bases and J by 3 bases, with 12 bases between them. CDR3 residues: CASSTGEDYEQYF. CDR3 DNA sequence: TGTGCCAGCAGTACCGGGGAGGACTACGAGCAGTACTTC. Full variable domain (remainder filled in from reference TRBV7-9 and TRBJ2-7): DTGVSQNPRHKITKRGQNVTFRCDPISEHNRLYWYRQTLGQGPEFLTYFQNEAQLEKSRLLSDRFSAERPKGSFSTLEIQRTEQGDSAMYLCASSTGEDYEQYFGPGTRLTVT.